The 15 T cell receptor beta chains below come from one sample, sequenced in a study of cytomegalovirus exposure and HLA in healthy donors. PCR involved 60 Vbeta and 13 Jbeta primers. Generated by immunoSEQ multiplex PCR, the TCRdb table keeps only in-frame clones and is missing some. The sample records approximately 190,000 clones, approximately 78% being singletons. The sequenced sample consisted of PBMCs. All receptors derive from a young woman in good health and CMV-seronegative.

The chain has TRBV7-9 and TRBJ2-1, with a possible D match to TRBD2 (6 bases). V was cut by 7 bases and J by 6 bases, with 19 bases left in between. Germline CDR1 reads SEHNR; CDR2 reads FQNEAQ (reference sequence). The length of the CDR3 is 15 residues. The CDR3 DNA sequence: TGTGCCAGCACCCTCCTGGGGCGGGATCCCAATGAGCAGTTCTTC. Translated: CASTLLGRDPNEQFF.

The chain couples TRBV2 to TRBJ2-5; 9 nucleotides match TRBD2. The DNA end is a closer match to TRBJ2-7, so the J assignment may be wrong. Germline-derived CDR1 and CDR2 are SNHLY and FYNNEI. The CDR3 has 15 residues. The CDR3 DNA sequence: TGTGCCAGCACCCTTAGCGGGAGAGGGTCCTACGAGCAGTACTTC. Residues: CASTLSGRGSYEQYF.

CDR3 protein: CASSLAQGTYEQYF. For the CDR3, the DNA is TGTGCCAGCAGCTTAGCCCAGGGAACGTACGAGCAGTACTTC. V and J are TRBV7-2 and TRBJ2-7, with a tentative D call TRBD1 (5 bases). Germline CDR1 reads SGHTA; CDR2 reads FQGNSA. The germline V and J ends were trimmed by 0 bases and 4 bases, with 10 bases remaining between them. The CDR3 is 14 amino acids.

This sequence joins TRBV7-2 and TRBJ2-5; TRBD2 matches at 9 bases. The CDR3 has 15 amino acids. V lost 5 bases and J lost 1; bases outside the gene matches: 5. Germline values: CDR1 SGHTA, CDR2 FQGNSA. The CDR3 sequence is CASSPLAGVQETQYF. As DNA, the CDR3 is TGTGCCAGCAGCCCCTTAGCGGGGGTCCAAGAGACCCAGTACTTC.

The chain has TRBV7-2 and TRBJ2-7, with 9 positions matching TRBD1. The CDR3 runs 16 residues. V lost 5 bases and J lost 1; bases outside the gene matches: 9. The germline gives CDR1 SGHTA, CDR2 FQGNSA. CDR3 DNA: TGTGCCAGCAGCCTAAAGGGACAGGGAAAATCCTACGAGCAGTACTTC. As protein: CASSLKGQGKSYEQYF.

This chain joins TRBV7-9 and TRBJ2-7, with 8 bases matching TRBD1. V was clipped by 10 bases and J by 4 bases; unmatched bases: 12. This CDR3 is built from 14 residues. CDR1 is SEHNR, CDR2 FQNEAQ, per germline (reference sequence). The CDR3 here is CATLPGTGSYEQYF. In nucleotides, the CDR3 is TGTGCCACCCTCCCGGGGACAGGAAGTTACGAGCAGTACTTC.

V usage is TRBV28 and J usage is TRBJ2-7, with D possibly being TRBD1 (6 bases). The ends were cut back, 6 bases at V and 3 bases at J, with 15 bases in the middle. The germline gives CDR1 MDHEN, CDR2 SYDVKM. CDR3 size: 14 residues. The CDR3, as DNA: TGTGCCAGCAGGGGACACGACACCTACTACGAGCAGTACTTC. Protein sequence: CASRGHDTYYEQYF.

The V call is TRBV6-5, the J call TRBJ2-7; TRBD2 is a possible D gene (6 bases). The V end lost 6 bases, the J end lost 6 bases, and 21 bases lay between the germline ends. Germline values: CDR1 MNHEY, CDR2 SVGAGI. The CDR3 loop spans 15 amino acids. CDR3 protein: CASRPLVRGAGEQYF. As DNA, the CDR3 is TGTGCCAGCAGGCCCCTCGTCCGCGGGGCCGGCGAGCAGTACTTC.

The rearrangement uses TRBV27 and TRBJ1-1; D uncertain. Germline loops: CDR1 MNHEY, CDR2 SMNVEV (reference sequence). The length of the CDR3 is 13 residues. V was shortened by 6 bases and J by 4 bases, with 12 bases between the two germline ends. CDR3 bases: TGTGCCAGCAGACGTTTTCACGGCACTGAAGCTTTCTTT. It yields the protein CASRRFHGTEAFF.

This sequence joins TRBV6-5 and TRBJ1-2; TRBD1 is a possible D gene (5 bases). V was clipped by 2 bases and J by 5 bases, with 6 bases between them. This CDR3 has 12 residues. Germline-derived CDR1 and CDR2 are MNHEY and SVGAGI. The CDR3: CASSYAGYGYTF. CDR3 sequence (DNA): TGTGCCAGCAGTTACGCAGGGTATGGCTACACCTTC.

This clone was seen just once. V gene TRBV4-1 combines with J gene TRBJ2-1; perhaps TRBD2 as D (5 bases). V was shortened by 1 base and J by 7 bases, with 5 bases between the two germline ends. Germline V CDR1 and CDR2: MGHRA, YSYEKL. The CDR3 contains 12 residues. This chain's CDR3 is CASSQGGNEQFF. CDR3 DNA: TGCGCCAGCAGCCAAGGCGGGAATGAGCAGTTCTTC.

The V gene is TRBV2, the J gene TRBJ1-2; D gene uncertain. CDR1 is SNHLY and CDR2 is FYNNEI in the germline V gene. The CDR3 runs 15 residues. V shed 4 bases and J shed 0 bases, with 12 bases lying between them. CDR3 amino acids: CASSGGSRANYGYTF. The CDR3 DNA is TGTGCCAGCAGTGGCGGGTCCCGGGCTAACTATGGCTACACCTTC.

This chain joins TRBV7-3 and TRBJ2-3; 9 nucleotides agree with TRBD2. This CDR3 has 14 amino acids. Germline V gene sequence: CDR1 SGHTA, CDR2 FQGTGA. The trim removed 5 bases at V and 6 bases at J, leaving 6 bases unmatched. CDR3 in amino acids: CASSVSGSGDTQYF. DNA for the CDR3: TGTGCCAGCAGCGTTAGCGGGAGTGGTGATACGCAGTATTTT.

The chain recombines TRBV4-1 with TRBJ1-1, with no clear D. V was cut by 0 bases and J by 3 bases, with 5 bases left in between. The germline V gene encodes CDR1 MGHRA and CDR2 YSYEKL. This CDR3 region has 13 residues. CDR3: CASSQDGDTEAFF. CDR3 coding DNA: TGCGCCAGCAGCCAAGATGGAGACACTGAAGCTTTCTTT.

This chain uses TRBV2 with TRBJ1-1, with D unclear. CDR1 and CDR2 (germline): SNHLY, FYNNEI. The V and J ends lost 8 bases and 1 base respectively, with 17 bases between them. This CDR3 is built from 15 residues. As DNA, the CDR3 is TGTGCCAGCCGGGGAGTCCGGGCTCCGAACACTGAAGCTTTCTTT. Translated, it gives CASRGVRAPNTEAFF.